The present T cell receptor (beta chain) was sequenced within a study of CD8 T cells in ankylosing spondylitis. Broader study findings: Apparently characteristic of ankylosing spondylitis blood was a TCR beta motif (eight highly homologous variants).

Concerning this clonotype itself: The target antigen is unknown.

TCRdb independently ran MiXCR on the 5' RACE reads; one entry per CDR3 protein. The sample holds 100,000 to 150,000 distinct CDR3 sequences, under 20% seen once. The germline CDR1 and CDR2 sequences are SEHNR and FQNEAQ (reference sequence). There are 14 residues in the CDR3. V lost 5 bases and J lost 5; bases outside the gene matches: 7. This TCR derives from a male donor with ankylosing spondylitis. This chain uses TRBV7-9 with TRBJ2-5, with 8 positions matching TRBD1. The specimen was blood, either unsorted or a sorted T cell fraction (not recorded which). The CDR3 DNA is TGTGCCAGCAGCGTACGGACAGGGCCGGAGACCCAGTACTTC. It yields the protein CASSVRTGPETQYF.